A selection of T cell receptor beta chains follows, all from one sample in a study of T cells in Graves' hyperthyroidism and ophthalmopathy. TCRdb recomputed calls from the multiplex PCR reads with MiXCR, one row per CDR3 protein. In the table there are hundreds of thousands of distinct CDR3 sequences, about 14% of which are singletons. Sequenced material: blood. The receptors here all came from a woman under 40 with Graves' hyperthyroidism that later progressed to Graves' ophthalmopathy. Both conserved end residues are part of each CDR3. The D gene is left open where the match is weak.

.	TRBV15	TRBJ2-7	CATSRVGYEQYF
TRBD1	TRBV14	TRBJ2-1	CASSHLTGSNNEQFF
.	TRBV25-1	TRBJ1-1	CASSETFEHTEAFF
TRBD1	TRBV2	TRBJ1-6	CASSEQGGGGGRSPLHF
.	TRBV18	TRBJ1-1	CASSPNRGNTEAFF
.	TRBV10-3	TRBJ1-2	CAISDREQGGYGYTF
.	TRBV18	TRBJ1-2	CASSPPGSPNGYTF
.	TRBV20-1	TRBJ1-1	CSANKDAIQRTEAFF
.	TRBV19	TRBJ1-5	CASSIGDKNQPQHF
.	TRBV5-1	TRBJ2-5	CASSLGPLAETQYF
.	TRBV5-1	TRBJ1-5	CANLRGRSNQPQHF
.	TRBV3-2	TRBJ2-5	CASRSRGVTIAVTSQETQYF
.	TRBV7-2	TRBJ1-2	CASTLTGGHNYGYTF
.	TRBV5-8	TRBJ1-1	CASSLMVRNTEAFF
.	TRBV19	TRBJ2-6	CASSRDPFTDFSGANVLTF
.	TRBV15	TRBJ1-1	CATSRDRGGSAEAFF
.	TRBV5-1	TRBJ2-2	CASSFQGPTISNTGELFF
.	TRBV2	TRBJ2-5	CVSRDGQTQEAQYF
.	TRBV6-1	TRBJ2-6	CASSQLDSATSLTF
.	TRBV7-9	TRBJ1-3	CASSAAEMAGNTIYF
.	TRBV18	TRBJ2-7	CASSPTPGTPMVGQYF
.	TRBV28	TRBJ1-1	CASKGGPLNTEAFF
TRBD1	TRBV5-1	TRBJ2-1	CASSAPGQGMNEQFF
.	TRBV9	TRBJ2-2	CASSGTQVWREHPNTGELFF